The 13 T cell receptor beta chains below all came from one sample that was sequenced in a study of technical replicates of blood from a handful of donors. The repertoire was sequenced with immunoSEQ multiplex PCR; TCRdb's copy has only in-frame clones and lacks some. In the table there are more than 65,000 clones, roughly 94% of which are singletons. Sequencing was done on a sample of T cells isolated from PBMCs. Receptors were obtained from a human donor in good health.

The chain uses TRBV2 and TRBJ1-5, with 10 bases lining up with TRBD1. The length of the CDR3 is 16 residues. Germline V CDR1 and CDR2: SNHLY, FYNNEI. The V and J ends lost 6 bases and 2 bases, in that order; junction bases with no gene match: 7. This CDR3 reads CASRPGTGEGNQPQHF. The CDR3 DNA follows: TGTGCCAGCAGACCCGGGACAGGGGAGGGCAATCAGCCCCAGCATTTT.

The chain joins TRBV5-1 to TRBJ2-5; 8 bases fit TRBD2. The trim removed 7 bases at V and 4 bases at J, leaving 18 bases unmatched. Per germline, CDR1 SGHRS and CDR2 YFSETQ. The CDR3 contains 17 residues. The CDR3 DNA is TGCGCCAGCTCATCGGGCGGCTACCGCGGGGGGCGAGAGACCCAGTACTTC. Protein product: CASSSGGYRGGRETQYF.

J is TRBJ1-1 and V is TRBV29-1; weak D call: TRBD1 (6 bases). Germline V gives CDR1 SQVTM, CDR2 ANQGSEA. The CDR3 consists of 13 residues. Trimming removed 5 bases at V and 5 bases at J, with 15 bases between. The CDR3 DNA reads TGCAGCGTTCGGGACACTCGGGGTACTGAAGCTTTCTTT. Its protein product is CSVRDTRGTEAFF.

In its sample, this clone was seen a few times. J is TRBJ1-5 and V is TRBV7-9; D is unresolved. Germline CDR1 reads SEHNR; CDR2 reads FQNEAQ (reference sequence). The CDR3 is made up of 16 amino acids. With 5 bases removed from V and 3 bases from J, the gap between germline ends came to 17 bases. DNA for the CDR3: TGTGCCAGCAGCCTAGACGAGGAGGAGCACAATCAGCCCCAGCATTTT. It is translated as CASSLDEEEHNQPQHF.

The rearrangement joins TRBV5-5 to TRBJ2-2; TRBD1 agrees at 7 bases. The CDR3 loop spans 15 amino acids. V shed 2 bases, J shed 7 bases, and the junction held 8 bases outside the gene matches. Germline assignment: CDR1 SGHKS and CDR2 YYEKEE (reference sequence). For the CDR3, the DNA is TGTGCCAGCAGCTTTAGTAGGGGGCCGGTCGGGGAGCTGTTTTTT. Translated, it gives CASSFSRGPVGELFF.

This clone was recorded a few times. The chain recombines TRBV9 with TRBJ2-7; D may be TRBD2 (7 bases). The CDR3 has 14 residues. The V gene lost 3 bases and the J gene lost 4 bases, with 14 bases spanning the gap. Germline lookup yields CDR1 SGDLS and CDR2 YYNGEE. CDR3 coding DNA: TGTGCCAGCAGCGCCGGTGCGGGGGCGTACGAGCAGTACTTC. It codes for CASSAGAGAYEQYF.

This chain's CDR3 is CASSLGTSYQETQYF. CDR3 in DNA: TGTGCCAGCAGCTTGGGCACTTCGTACCAAGAGACCCAGTACTTC. The rearrangement uses TRBV5-4 and TRBJ2-5; D unresolved. CDR1 and CDR2 from the germline V gene are SGHNT and YYREEE (reference sequence). Trimming pared 0 bases from V and 0 bases from J, leaving 9 bases between. This CDR3 has 15 residues.

In its sample, this clone was seen a few times. This rearrangement joins TRBV5-4 to TRBJ1-1; the D gene is possibly TRBD1 (5 bases). Germline V CDR1 and CDR2: SGHNT, YYREEE (reference sequence). This CDR3 region has 12 residues. With 9 bases removed from V and 11 bases from J, the gap between germline ends came to 20 bases. As DNA, the CDR3 is TGTGCCACTCAAAGGGGCAGGGAGGACGCTTTCTTT. It translates to CATQRGREDAFF.

The chain is built from TRBV5-1 and TRBJ2-7, with 14 bases identical to TRBD2. Germline V CDR1 and CDR2: SGHRS, YFSETQ. There are 22 residues in the CDR3. V trimming: 0 bases; J trimming: 0 bases; junction bases outside the gene matches: 17. As DNA, the CDR3 is TGCGCCAGCAGCTTGGTTGGTTTGACTGGGACTAGCGGGAGTGCGGGCTCCTACGAGCAGTACTTC. Protein sequence: CASSLVGLTGTSGSAGSYEQYF.

The V call is TRBV4-1, the J call TRBJ1-3; no clear D. Per the germline V gene, CDR1 is MGHRA and CDR2 is YSYEKL. The CDR3 runs 16 residues. Trimming removed 2 bases at V and 4 bases at J, with 15 bases between. Here the CDR3 reads CASSQFTLLLGNTIYF. CDR3 in DNA: TGCGCCAGCAGCCAATTTACTCTGCTCCTCGGAAACACCATATATTTT.

The CDR3 loop is CASTLGGIIPLHF. The CDR3 region has the DNA TGTGCCAGCACGTTAGGGGGAATTATACCCCTCCACTTT. This rearrangement joins TRBV2 to TRBJ1-6; maybe TRBD1 (6 bases). Deletions cut 7 bases from V and 12 bases from J, with 16 bases between. This CDR3 spans 13 amino acids. Germline CDR1 reads SNHLY; CDR2 reads FYNNEI.

The rearrangement uses TRBV28 and TRBJ1-5; D is uncertain. Trimming cost V 8 bases and J 7 bases, with 18 bases left between them. The CDR3 length is 14 residues. Per the germline V gene, CDR1 is MDHEN and CDR2 is SYDVKM. The CDR3 nucleotides are TGTGCCAGCCGTAGGGCAGATCGGGGACAGCCCCAGCATTTT. Protein product: CASRRADRGQPQHF. Full variable domain (remainder filled in from reference TRBV28 and TRBJ1-5): DVKVTQSSRYLVKRTGEKVFLECVQDMDHENMFWYRQDPGLGLRLIYFSYDVKMKEKGDIPEGYSVSREKKERFSLILESASTNQTSMYLCASRRADRGQPQHFGDGTRLSIL.

This chain joins TRBV10-2 and TRBJ2-3, with 7 bases matching TRBD2. This CDR3 region has 16 residues. The V gene's germline CDR1 is WSHSY and CDR2 SAAADI. V was pared by 0 bases and J by 4 bases, with 7 bases of the junction left unmatched. The DNA for the CDR3 is TGCGCCAGCAGTGAGTCGGCTAGCGGAGGGCCAGATACGCAGTATTTT. It yields the protein CASSESASGGPDTQYF.